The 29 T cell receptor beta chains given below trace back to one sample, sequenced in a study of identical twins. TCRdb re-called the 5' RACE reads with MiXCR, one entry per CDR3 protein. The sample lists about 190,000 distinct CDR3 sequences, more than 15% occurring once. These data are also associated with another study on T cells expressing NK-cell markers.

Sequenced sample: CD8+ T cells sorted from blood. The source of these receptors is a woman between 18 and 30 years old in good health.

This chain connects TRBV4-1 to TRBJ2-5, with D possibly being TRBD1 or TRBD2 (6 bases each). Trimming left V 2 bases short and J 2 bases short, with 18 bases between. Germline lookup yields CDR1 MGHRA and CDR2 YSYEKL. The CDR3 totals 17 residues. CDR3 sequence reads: CASSQLLIPGAQETQYF. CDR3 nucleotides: TGCGCCAGCAGCCAACTCCTCATCCCGGGGGCGCAAGAGACCCAGTACTTC.

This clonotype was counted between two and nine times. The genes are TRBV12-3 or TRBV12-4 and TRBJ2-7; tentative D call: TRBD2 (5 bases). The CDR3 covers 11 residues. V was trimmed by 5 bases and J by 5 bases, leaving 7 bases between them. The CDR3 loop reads CASSPGNEQYF. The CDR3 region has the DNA TGTGCCAGCAGTCCGGGAAACGAGCAGTACTTC.

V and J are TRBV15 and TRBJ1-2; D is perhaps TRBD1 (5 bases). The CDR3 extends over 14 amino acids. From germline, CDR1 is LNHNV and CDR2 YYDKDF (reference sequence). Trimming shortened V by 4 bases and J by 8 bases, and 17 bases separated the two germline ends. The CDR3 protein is CATSTRGTASGYTF. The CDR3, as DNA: TGTGCCACCAGCACTCGTGGGACGGCCTCGGGCTACACCTTC.

This CDR3 is CASSLFSGYNEQFF. DNA of the CDR3: TGTGCCAGCAGCTTATTTAGCGGTTACAATGAGCAGTTCTTC. This chain connects TRBV7-2 to TRBJ2-1; D may be TRBD2 (6 bases). Looked up from germline, CDR1 is SGHTA and CDR2 is FQGNSA. V lost 2 bases and J lost 4, with 9 bases in between. This CDR3 has 14 amino acids. Full variable domain (missing parts from reference TRBV7-2 and TRBJ2-1): GAGVSQSPSNKVTEKGKDVELRCDPISGHTALYWYRQSLGQGLEFLIYFQGNSAPDKSGLPSDRFSAERTGGSVSTLTIQRTQQEDSAVYLCASSLFSGYNEQFFGPGTRLTVL.

The chain's CDR3 is CSAAKPGRTDTQYF. The CDR3 coding sequence is TGCAGTGCTGCGAAACCGGGACGCACAGATACGCAGTATTTT. V is TRBV20-1 and J is TRBJ2-3, with D perhaps TRBD1 or TRBD2 (5 bases each). The length of the CDR3 is 14 residues. CDR1 and CDR2 from the germline V gene are DFQATT and SNEGSKA (reference sequence). Trimming took 5 bases from V and 1 from J, leaving 13 bases between them.

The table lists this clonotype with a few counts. The CDR3 loop is CASSQTSGRVNEQFF. CDR3 bases: TGTGCCAGCAGCCAGACTAGCGGGAGGGTAAATGAGCAGTTCTTC. The V gene is TRBV7-9, the J gene TRBJ2-1; 14 positions match TRBD2. V shed 5 bases, J shed 7 bases, and the junction held 4 bases outside the gene matches. Germline assignment: CDR1 SEHNR and CDR2 FQNEAQ (reference sequence). The CDR3 runs to 15 residues.

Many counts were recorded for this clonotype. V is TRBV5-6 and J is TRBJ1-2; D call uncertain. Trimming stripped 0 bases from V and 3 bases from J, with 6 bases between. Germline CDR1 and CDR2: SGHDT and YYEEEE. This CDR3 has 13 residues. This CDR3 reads CASSLGRDYGYTF. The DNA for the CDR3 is TGTGCCAGCAGCTTGGGCCGGGACTATGGCTACACCTTC.

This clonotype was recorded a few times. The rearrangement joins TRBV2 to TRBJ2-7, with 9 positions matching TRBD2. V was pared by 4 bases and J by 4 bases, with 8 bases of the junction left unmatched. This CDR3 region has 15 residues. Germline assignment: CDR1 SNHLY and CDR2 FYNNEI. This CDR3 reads CASSVLREGRYEQYF. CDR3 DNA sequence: TGTGCCAGCAGTGTTTTGCGGGAGGGCCGTTACGAGCAGTACTTC.

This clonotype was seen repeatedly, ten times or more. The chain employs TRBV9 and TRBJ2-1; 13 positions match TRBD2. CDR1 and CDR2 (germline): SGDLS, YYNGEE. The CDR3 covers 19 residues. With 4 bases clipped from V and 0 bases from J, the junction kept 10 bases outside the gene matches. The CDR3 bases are TGTGCCAGCAGCCACCGACTAGCGGGAGGTTCGAGCTCCTACAATGAGCAGTTCTTC. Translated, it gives CASSHRLAGGSSSYNEQFF.

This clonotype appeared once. The CDR3 nucleotides are TGTGCCAGCAGCTTAGCGGGCAGGGAGTCAAACGAGCAGTACTTC. It codes for CASSLAGRESNEQYF. This chain joins TRBV11-3 and TRBJ2-7; D is perhaps TRBD1 or TRBD2 (5 bases each). The CDR3 sequence is 15 residues long. Per germline, CDR1 SGHNT and CDR2 YENEEA. Deletions cut 1 base from V and 5 bases from J, with 15 bases between.

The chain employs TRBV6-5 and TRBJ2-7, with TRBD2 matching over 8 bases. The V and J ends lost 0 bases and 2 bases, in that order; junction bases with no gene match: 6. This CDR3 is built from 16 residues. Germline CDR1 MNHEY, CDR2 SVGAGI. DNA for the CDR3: TGTGCCAGCAGTTACTCGGGCGGGAGGATCCCCTACGAGCAGTACTTC. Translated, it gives CASSYSGGRIPYEQYF.

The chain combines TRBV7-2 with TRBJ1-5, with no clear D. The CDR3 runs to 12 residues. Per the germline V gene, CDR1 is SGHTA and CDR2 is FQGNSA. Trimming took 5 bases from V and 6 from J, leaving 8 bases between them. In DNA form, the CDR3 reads TGTGCCAGCAGCCCACCCGGTCAGCCCCAGCATTTT. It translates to CASSPPGQPQHF.

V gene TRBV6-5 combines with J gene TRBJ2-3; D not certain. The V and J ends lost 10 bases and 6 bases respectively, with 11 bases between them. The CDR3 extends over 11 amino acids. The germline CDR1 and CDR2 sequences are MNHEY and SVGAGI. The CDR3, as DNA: TGTGCCATCTCGATTGGGGATACGCAGTATTTT. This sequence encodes CAISIGDTQYF.

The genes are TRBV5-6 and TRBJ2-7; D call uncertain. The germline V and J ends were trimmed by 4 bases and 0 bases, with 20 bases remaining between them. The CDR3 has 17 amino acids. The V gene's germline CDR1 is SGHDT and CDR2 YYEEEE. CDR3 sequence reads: CASSLGIQAKYSYEQYF. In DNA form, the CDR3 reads TGTGCCAGCAGCCTGGGGATTCAGGCAAAATACTCCTACGAGCAGTACTTC.

The CDR3 DNA reads as TGTGCCACCAGCAGAGGTGCTAGCAAGAACTACGAGCAGTACTTC. As protein: CATSRGASKNYEQYF. V and J are TRBV15 and TRBJ2-7; the D gene is possibly TRBD2 (5 bases). This CDR3 spans 15 amino acids. The germline gives CDR1 LNHNV, CDR2 YYDKDF (reference sequence). Trimming took 1 base from V and 3 from J, leaving 13 bases between them.

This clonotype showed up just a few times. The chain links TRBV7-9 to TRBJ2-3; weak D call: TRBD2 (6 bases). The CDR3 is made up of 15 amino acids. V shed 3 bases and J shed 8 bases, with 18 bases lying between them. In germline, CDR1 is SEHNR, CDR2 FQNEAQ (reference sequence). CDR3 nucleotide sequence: TGTGCCAGCAGCTTTAGCGAGCGGGCTAGGGGTACGCAGTATTTT. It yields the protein CASSFSERARGTQYF.

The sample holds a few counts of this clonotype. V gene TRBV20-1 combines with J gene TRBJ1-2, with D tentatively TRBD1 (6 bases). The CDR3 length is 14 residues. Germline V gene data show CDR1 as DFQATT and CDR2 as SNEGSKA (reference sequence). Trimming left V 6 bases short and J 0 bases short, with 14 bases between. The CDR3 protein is CSALRPGANYGYTF. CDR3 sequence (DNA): TGCAGTGCCCTAAGACCAGGGGCTAACTATGGCTACACCTTC.

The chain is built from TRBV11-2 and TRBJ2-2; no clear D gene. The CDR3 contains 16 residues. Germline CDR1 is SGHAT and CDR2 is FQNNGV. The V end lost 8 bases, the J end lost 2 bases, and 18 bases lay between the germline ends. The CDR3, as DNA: TGTGCCAGCCGAGGACCCGTCTTGCCAAACACCGGGGAGCTGTTTTTT. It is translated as CASRGPVLPNTGELFF.

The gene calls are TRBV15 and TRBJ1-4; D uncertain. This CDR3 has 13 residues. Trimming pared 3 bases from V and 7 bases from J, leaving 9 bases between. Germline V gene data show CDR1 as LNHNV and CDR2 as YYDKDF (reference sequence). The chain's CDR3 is CATSSTRGEKLFF. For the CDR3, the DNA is TGTGCCACCAGCAGTACGAGAGGTGAAAAACTGTTTTTT.

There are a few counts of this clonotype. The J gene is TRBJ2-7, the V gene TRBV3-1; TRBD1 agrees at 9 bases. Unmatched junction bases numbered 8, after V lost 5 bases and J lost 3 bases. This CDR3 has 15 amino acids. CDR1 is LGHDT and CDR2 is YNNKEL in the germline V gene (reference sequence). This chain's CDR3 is CASSVGQGRIYEQYF. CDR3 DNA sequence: TGTGCCAGCAGCGTCGGACAGGGGCGTATCTACGAGCAGTACTTC.

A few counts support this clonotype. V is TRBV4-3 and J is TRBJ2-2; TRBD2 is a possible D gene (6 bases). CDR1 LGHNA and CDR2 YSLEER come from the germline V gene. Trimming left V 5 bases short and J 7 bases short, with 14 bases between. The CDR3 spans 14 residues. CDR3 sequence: CASSYSGPGGELFF. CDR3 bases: TGCGCCAGCAGCTATAGCGGTCCGGGCGGGGAGCTGTTTTTT.

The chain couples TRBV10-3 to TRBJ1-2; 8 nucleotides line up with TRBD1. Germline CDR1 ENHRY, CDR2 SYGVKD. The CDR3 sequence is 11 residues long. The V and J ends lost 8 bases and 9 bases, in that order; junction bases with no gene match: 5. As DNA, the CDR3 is TGTGCCATCGGAGGACAGGGCAGCTACACCTTC. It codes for CAIGGQGSYTF.

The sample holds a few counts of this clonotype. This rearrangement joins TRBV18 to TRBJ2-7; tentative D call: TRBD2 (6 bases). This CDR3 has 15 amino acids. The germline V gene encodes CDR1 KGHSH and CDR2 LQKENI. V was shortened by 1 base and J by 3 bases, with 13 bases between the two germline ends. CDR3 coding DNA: TGTGCCAGCTCACCACGGGAGGTCGGAAACTACGAGCAGTACTTC. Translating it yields CASSPREVGNYEQYF.

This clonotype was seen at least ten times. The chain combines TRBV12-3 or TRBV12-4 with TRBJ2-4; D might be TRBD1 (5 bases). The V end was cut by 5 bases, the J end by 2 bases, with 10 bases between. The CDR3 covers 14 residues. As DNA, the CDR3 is TGTGCCAGCAGTCCCAGGGTGACCAAAAACATTCAGTACTTC. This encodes CASSPRVTKNIQYF.

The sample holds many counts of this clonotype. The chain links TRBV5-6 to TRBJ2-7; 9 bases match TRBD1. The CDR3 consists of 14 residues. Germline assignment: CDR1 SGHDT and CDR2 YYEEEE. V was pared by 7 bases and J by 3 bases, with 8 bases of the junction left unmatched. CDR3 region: CASAQGQGSYEQYF. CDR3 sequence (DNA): TGTGCCAGCGCCCAGGGACAGGGCAGCTACGAGCAGTACTTC.

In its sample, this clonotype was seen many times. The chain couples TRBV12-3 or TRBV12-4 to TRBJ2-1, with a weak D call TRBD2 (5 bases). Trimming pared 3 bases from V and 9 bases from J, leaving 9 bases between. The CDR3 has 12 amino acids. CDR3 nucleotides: TGTGCCAGCAGTTTCCTAGGGAGTGAGCAGTTCTTC. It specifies CASSFLGSEQFF.

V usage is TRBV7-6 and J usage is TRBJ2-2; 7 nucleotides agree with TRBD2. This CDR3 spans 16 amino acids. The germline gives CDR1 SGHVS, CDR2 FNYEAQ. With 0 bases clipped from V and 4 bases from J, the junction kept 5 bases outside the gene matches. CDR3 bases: TGTGCCAGCAGCTTAGCAGTCGGGAGGCCCACCGGGGAGCTGTTTTTT. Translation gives CASSLAVGRPTGELFF.

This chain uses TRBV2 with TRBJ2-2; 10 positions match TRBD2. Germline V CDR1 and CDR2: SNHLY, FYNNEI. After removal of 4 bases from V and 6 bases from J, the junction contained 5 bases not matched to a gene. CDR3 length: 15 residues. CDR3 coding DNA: TGTGCCAGCAGTGTCGGGAGCGGGAGGGCCGGGGAGCTGTTTTTT. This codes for CASSVGSGRAGELFF.

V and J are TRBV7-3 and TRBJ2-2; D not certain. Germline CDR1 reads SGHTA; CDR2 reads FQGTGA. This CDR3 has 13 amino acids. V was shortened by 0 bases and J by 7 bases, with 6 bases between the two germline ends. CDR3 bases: TGTGCCAGCAGCTTAACGTCTAACGGGGAGCTGTTTTTT. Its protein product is CASSLTSNGELFF.